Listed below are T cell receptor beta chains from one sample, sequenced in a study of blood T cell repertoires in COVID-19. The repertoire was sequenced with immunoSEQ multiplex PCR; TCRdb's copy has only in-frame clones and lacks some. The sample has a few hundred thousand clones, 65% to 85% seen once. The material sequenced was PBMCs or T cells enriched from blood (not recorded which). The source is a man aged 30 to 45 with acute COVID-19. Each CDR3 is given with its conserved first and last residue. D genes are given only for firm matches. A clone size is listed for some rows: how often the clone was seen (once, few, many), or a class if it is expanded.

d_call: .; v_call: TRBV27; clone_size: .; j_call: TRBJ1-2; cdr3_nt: TGTGCCAGCAGTTCCATTACAGGGATCAATGGCTACACCTTC; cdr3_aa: CASSSITGINGYTF
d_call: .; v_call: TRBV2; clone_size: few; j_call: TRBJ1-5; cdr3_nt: TGTGCCAGCAGTGAAGGAGGGCTACGGTATCAGCCCCAGCATTTT; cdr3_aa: CASSEGGLRYQPQHF
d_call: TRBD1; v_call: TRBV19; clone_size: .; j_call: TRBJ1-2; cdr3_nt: TGTGCCAGTGGAAAGGACAGGGAAGGGTATGGCTACACCTTC; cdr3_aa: CASGKDREGYGYTF
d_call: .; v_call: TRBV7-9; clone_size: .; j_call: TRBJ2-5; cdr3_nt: TGTGCCAGCAGCCCACAGGACCAAGAGACCCAGTACTTC; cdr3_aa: CASSPQDQETQYF
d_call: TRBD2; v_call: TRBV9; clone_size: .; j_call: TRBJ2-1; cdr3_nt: TGTGCCAGCAGCGACCCGGCTAGCGGGGGTCTCGTTAACAATGAGCAGTTCTTC; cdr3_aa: CASSDPASGGLVNNEQFF
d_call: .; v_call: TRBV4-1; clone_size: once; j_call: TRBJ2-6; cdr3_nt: TGCGCCAGCAGCCAAGATCAAGGCCAGGGTTTCGTTGGGGCCAACGTCCTGACTTTC; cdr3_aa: CASSQDQGQGFVGANVLTF
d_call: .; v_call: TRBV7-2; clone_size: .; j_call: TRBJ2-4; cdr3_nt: TGTGCCAGCAGCACCGGGGGCAAAAACATTCAGTACTTC; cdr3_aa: CASSTGGKNIQYF
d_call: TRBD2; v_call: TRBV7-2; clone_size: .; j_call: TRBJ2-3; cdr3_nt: TGTGCCAGCAGCTTAGTAGCGGGGGGAACAGATACGCAGTATTTT; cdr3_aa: CASSLVAGGTDTQYF
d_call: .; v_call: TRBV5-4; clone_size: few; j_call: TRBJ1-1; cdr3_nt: TGTGCCAGCAGCTTGCCGGGGAACACTGAAGCTTTCTTT; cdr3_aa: CASSLPGNTEAFF
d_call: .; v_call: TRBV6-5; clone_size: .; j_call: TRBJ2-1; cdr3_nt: TGTGCCAGCAGTTACTCGAATAACAGGGCTATCGAGCAGTTCTTC; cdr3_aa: CASSYSNNRAIEQFF
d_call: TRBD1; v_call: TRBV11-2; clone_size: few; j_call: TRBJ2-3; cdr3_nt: TGTGCCAGCAGCTTGGACCAGGACAGGGGAAAGGCAGATACGCAGTATTTT; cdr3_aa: CASSLDQDRGKADTQYF
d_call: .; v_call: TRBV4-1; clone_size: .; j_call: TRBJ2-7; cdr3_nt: TGCGCCAGCAGCCAAGTCGGGATTCCCTACGAGCAGTACTTC; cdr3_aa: CASSQVGIPYEQYF
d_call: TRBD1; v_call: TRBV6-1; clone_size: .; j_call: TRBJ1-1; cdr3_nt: TGTGCCAGCAGTGAATGGGGCAGGGGGGCTTTCTTT; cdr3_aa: CASSEWGRGAFF
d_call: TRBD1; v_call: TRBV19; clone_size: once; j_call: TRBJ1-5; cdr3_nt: TGTGCCAGTAGTTGGGGGGACAGGAATCAGCCCCAGCATTTT; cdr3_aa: CASSWGDRNQPQHF
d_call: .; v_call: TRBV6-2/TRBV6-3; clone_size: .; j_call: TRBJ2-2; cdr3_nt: TGTGCCAGCAGCCTCGATCGGGGTGGGATCGGGGAGCTGTTTTTT; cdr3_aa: CASSLDRGGIGELFF
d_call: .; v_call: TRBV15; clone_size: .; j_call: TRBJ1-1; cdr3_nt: TGTGCCACCAGCAGAGAGCGAGTGACAGTTGAAGCTTTCTTT; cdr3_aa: CATSRERVTVEAFF
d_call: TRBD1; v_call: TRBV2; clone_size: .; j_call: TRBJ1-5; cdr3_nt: TGTGCCAGCAGACCCGGGACAGGCACTAGCAATCAGCCCCAGCATTTT; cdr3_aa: CASRPGTGTSNQPQHF
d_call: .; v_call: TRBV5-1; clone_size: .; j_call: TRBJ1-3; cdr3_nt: TGCGCCAGCAGCTTGGAGGGGCAGCGTGGAAACACCATATATTTT; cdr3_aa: CASSLEGQRGNTIYF
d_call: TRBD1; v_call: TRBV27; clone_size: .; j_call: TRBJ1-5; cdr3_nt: TGTGCCAGCAGCCGCTCGGACAGGGAGAATCAGCCCCAGCATTTT; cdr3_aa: CASSRSDRENQPQHF
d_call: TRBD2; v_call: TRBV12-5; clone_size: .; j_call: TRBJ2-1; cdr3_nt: TGTGCTAGTGGTTCCCCGCTAGCGGGACTTTACAATGAGCAGTTCTTC; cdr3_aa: CASGSPLAGLYNEQFF
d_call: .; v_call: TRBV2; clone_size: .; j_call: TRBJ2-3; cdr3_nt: TGTGCCAGCAGACCGACTAGGAGCACAGATACGCAGTATTTT; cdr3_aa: CASRPTRSTDTQYF
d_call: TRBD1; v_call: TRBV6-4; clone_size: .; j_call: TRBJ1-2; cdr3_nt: TGTGCCAGCCCGGACAGGCCACGATCCTTTGATGGCTACACCTTC; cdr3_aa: CASPDRPRSFDGYTF
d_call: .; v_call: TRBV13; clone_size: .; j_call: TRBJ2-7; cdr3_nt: TGTGCCAGCAGCTTATGGGGGCAGGGTCCCTCCTACGAGCAGTACTTC; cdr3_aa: CASSLWGQGPSYEQYF
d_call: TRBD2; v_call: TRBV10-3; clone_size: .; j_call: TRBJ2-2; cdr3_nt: TGTGCCATCACCCCTAGCGGGGGGACCGAGGAGCTGTTTTTT; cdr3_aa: CAITPSGGTEELFF
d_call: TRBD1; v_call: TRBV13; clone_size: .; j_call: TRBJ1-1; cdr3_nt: TGTGCCAGCGGCACGAGGGGGCCTGAAGCTTTCTTT; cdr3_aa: CASGTRGPEAFF
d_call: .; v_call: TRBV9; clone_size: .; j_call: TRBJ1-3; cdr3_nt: TGTGCCAGCAGCCCACACAGGGCTGGATCCCTTGGAAACACCATATATTTT; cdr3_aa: CASSPHRAGSLGNTIYF
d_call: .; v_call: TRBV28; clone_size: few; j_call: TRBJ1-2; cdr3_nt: TGTGCCAGCAGAGGGGGGGCGCAGGACTATGGCTACACCTTC; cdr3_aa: CASRGGAQDYGYTF
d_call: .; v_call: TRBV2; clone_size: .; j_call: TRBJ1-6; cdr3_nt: TGTGCCAGCGGGGGTGCATTAGGAGGGGTTGGTTCACCCCTCCACTTT; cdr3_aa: CASGGALGGVGSPLHF